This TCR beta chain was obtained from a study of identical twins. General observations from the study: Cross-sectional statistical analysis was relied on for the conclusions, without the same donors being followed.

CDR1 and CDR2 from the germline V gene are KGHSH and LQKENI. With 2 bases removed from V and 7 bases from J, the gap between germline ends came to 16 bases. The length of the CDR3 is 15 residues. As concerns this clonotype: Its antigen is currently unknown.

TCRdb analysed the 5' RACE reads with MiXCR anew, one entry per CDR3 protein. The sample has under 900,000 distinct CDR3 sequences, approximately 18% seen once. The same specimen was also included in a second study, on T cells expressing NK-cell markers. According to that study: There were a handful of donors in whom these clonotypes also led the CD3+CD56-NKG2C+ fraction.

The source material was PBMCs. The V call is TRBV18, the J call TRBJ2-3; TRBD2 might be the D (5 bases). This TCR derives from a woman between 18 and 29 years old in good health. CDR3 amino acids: CASSPGGGPRNTQYF. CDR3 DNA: TGTGCCAGCTCACCAGGTGGCGGGCCCCGGAATACGCAGTATTTT.